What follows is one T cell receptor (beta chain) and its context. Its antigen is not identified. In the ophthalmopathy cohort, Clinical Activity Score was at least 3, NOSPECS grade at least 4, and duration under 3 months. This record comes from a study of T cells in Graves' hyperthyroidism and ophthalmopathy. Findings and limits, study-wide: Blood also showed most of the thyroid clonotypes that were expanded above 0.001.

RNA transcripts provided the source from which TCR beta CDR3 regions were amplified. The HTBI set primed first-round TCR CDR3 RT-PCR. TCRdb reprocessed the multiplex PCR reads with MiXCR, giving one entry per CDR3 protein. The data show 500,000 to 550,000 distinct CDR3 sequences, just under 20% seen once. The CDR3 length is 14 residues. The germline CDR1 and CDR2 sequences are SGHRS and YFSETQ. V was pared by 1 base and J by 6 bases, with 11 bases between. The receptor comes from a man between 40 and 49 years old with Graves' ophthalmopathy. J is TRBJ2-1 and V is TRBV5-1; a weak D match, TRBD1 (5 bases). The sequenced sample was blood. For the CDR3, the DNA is TGCGCCAGCAGCTTGAAGGGGTCAGGCAATGAGCAGTTCTTC. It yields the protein CASSLKGSGNEQFF.